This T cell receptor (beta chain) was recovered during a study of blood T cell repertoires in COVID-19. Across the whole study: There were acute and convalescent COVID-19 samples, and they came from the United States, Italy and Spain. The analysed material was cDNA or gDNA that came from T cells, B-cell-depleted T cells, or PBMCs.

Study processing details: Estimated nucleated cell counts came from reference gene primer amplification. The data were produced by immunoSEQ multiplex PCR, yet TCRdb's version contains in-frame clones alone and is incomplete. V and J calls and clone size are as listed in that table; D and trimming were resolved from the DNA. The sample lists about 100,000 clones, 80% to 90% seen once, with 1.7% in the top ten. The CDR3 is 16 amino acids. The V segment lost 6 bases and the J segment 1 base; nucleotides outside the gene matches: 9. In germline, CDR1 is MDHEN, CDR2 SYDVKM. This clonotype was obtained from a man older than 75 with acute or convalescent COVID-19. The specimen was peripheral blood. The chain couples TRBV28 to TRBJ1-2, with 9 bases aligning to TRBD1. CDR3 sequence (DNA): TGTGCCAGCAGCCATGGGACAGGGACACTTAACTATGGCTACACCTTC. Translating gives CASSHGTGTLNYGYTF.